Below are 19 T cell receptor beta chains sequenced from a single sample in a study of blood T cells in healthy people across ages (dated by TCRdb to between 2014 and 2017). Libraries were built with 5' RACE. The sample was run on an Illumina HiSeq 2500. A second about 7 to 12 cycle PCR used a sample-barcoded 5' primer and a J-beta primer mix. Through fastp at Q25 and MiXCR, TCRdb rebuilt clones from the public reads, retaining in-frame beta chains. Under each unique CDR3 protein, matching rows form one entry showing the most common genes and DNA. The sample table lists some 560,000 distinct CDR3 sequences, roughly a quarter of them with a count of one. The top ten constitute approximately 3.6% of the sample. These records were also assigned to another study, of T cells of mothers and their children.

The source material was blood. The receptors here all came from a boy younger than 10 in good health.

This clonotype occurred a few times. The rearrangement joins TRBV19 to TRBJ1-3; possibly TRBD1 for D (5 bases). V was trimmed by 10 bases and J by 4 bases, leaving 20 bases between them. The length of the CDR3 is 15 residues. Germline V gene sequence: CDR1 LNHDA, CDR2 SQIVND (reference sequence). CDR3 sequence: CATTRRRDSGNTIYF. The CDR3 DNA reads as TGTGCCACAACCCGTCGTCGGGACTCCGGAAACACCATATATTTT.

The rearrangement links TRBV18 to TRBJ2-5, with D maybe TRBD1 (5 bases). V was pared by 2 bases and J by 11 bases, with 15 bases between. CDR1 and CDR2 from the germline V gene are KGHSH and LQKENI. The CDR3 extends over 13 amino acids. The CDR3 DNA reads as TGTGCCAGCTCACCAGGGGCTCACGAGGAGCAGTACTTC. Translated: CASSPGAHEEQYF.

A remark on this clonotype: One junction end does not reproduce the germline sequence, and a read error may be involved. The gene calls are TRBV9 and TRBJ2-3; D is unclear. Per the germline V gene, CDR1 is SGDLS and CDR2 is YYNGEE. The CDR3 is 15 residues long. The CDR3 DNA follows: TGTGCCAGCAGCCCCAACCCCCATAGCACAGATACGCGGTATTTT. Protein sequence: CASSPNPHSTDTRYF. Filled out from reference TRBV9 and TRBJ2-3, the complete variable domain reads DSGVTQTPKHLITATGQRVTLRCSPRSGDLSVYWYQQSLDQGLQFLIQYYNGEERAKGNILERFSAQQFPDLHSELNLSSLELGDSALYFCASSPNPHSTDTRYFGPGTRLTVL.

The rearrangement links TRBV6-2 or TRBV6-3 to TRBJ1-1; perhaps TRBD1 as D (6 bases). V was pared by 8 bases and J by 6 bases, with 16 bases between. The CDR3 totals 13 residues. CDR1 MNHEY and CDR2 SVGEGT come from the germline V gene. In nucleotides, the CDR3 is TGTGCCAGCCATGACAGGACATCCTCTGAAGCTTTCTTT. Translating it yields CASHDRTSSEAFF.

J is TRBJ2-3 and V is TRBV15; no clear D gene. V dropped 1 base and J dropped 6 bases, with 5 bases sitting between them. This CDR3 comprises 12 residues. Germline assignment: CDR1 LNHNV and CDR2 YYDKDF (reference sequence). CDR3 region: CATSRGWDTQYF. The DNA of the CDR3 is TGTGCCACCAGCAGAGGGTGGGATACGCAGTATTTT. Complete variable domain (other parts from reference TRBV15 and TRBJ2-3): DAMVIQNPRYQVTQFGKPVTLSCSQTLNHNVMYWYQQKSSQAPKLLFHYYDKDFNNEADTPDNFQSRRPNTSFCFLDIRSPGLGDTAMYLCATSRGWDTQYFGPGTRLTVL.

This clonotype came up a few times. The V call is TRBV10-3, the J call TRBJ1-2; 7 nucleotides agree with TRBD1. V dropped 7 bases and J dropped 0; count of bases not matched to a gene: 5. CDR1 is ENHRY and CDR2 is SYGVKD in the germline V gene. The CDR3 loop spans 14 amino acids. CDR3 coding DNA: TGTGCCATCAAAGGGACAGCTGCTAACTATGGCTACACCTTC. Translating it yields CAIKGTAANYGYTF.

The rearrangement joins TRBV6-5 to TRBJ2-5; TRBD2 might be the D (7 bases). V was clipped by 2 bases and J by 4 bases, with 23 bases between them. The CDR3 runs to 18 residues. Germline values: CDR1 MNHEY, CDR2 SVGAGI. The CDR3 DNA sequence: TGTGCCAGCAGTTACGGGGGTTGGGGGGGCGCAGGTGGAGAGACCCAGTACTTC. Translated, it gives CASSYGGWGGAGGETQYF.

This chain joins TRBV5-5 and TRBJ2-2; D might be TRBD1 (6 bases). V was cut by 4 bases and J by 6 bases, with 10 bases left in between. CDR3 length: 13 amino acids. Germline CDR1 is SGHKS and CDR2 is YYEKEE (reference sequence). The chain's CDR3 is CASSRGMAGELFF. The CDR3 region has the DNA TGTGCCAGCAGCAGGGGGATGGCCGGGGAGCTGTTTTTT.

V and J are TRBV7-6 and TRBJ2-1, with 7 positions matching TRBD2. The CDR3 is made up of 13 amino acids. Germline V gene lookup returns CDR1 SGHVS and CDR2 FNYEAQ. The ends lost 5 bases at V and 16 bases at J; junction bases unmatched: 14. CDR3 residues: CASSPLGREFYFF. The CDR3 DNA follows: TGTGCCAGCAGCCCCTTGGGGCGGGAGTTCTACTTCTTC.

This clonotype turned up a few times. CDR3 sequence: CASSPSTVYGYTF. CDR3 in DNA: TGTGCCAGCAGCCCAAGCACTGTCTATGGCTACACCTTC. The rearrangement links TRBV7-9 to TRBJ1-2; D unclear. The length of the CDR3 is 13 residues. The V gene lost 5 bases and the J gene lost 4 bases, with 11 bases spanning the gap. The germline V gene has CDR1 SEHNR and CDR2 FQNEAQ (reference sequence).

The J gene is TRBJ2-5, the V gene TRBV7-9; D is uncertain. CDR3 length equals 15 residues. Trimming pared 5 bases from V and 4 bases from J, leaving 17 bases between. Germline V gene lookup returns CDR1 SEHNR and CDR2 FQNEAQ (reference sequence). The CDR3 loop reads CASSPGPFRRETQYF. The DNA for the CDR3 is TGTGCCAGCAGCCCCGGGCCCTTCAGGCGAGAGACCCAGTACTTC.

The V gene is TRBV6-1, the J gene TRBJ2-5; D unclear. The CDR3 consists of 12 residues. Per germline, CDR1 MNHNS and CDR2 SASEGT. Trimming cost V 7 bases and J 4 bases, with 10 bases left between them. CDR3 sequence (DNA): TGTGCCAGCAATAAGGGTATAGAGACCCAGTACTTC. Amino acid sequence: CASNKGIETQYF.

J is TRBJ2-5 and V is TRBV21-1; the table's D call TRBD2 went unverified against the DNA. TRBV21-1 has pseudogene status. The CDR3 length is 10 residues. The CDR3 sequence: CASSKAEGPF. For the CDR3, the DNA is TGTGCCAGCAGCAAAGCGGAGGGACCCTTC.

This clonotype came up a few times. The CDR3 bases are TGTGCCAGCATGCCAGGGGGGCCGGTCGCCACAGATACGCAGTATTTT. This sequence encodes CASMPGGPVATDTQYF. The chain joins TRBV6-6 to TRBJ2-3; a possible D gene is TRBD1 (7 bases). Trimming removed 7 bases at V and 2 bases at J, with 19 bases between. CDR3 size: 16 residues. Germline V CDR1 and CDR2: MNHNY, SVGAGI (reference sequence).

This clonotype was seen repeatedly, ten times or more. CDR3 loop: CASSPRQGYEQYF. The CDR3 DNA reads TGTGCCAGCAGTCCTCGACAGGGTTACGAGCAGTACTTC. The chain has TRBV27 and TRBJ2-7; 7 bases line up with TRBD1. Germline values: CDR1 MNHEY, CDR2 SMNVEV (reference sequence). V shed 5 bases and J 4 bases; nucleotides not matched to a gene: 5. The CDR3 loop spans 13 amino acids.

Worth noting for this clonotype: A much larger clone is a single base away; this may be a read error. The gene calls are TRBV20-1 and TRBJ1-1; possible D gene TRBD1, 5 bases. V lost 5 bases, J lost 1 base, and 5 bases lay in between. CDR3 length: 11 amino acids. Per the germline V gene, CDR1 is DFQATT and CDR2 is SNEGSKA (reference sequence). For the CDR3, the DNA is TGCAGTGCTGGGGGGAACACTGAAGCTTTCTTT. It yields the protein CSAGGNTEAFF.

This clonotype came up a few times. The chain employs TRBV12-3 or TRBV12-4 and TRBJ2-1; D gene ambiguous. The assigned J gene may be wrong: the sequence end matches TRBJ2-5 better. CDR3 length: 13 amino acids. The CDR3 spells CASSPSGPETQYF. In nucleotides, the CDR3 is TGTGCCAGCAGTCCCTCAGGTCCTGAGACCCAGTACTTC.

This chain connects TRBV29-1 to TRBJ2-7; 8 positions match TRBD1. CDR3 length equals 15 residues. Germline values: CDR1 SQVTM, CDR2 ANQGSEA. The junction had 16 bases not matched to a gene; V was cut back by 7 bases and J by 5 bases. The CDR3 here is CSAQWGQVPGDEQYF. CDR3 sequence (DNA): TGCAGCGCCCAATGGGGACAGGTCCCTGGAGACGAGCAGTACTTC.

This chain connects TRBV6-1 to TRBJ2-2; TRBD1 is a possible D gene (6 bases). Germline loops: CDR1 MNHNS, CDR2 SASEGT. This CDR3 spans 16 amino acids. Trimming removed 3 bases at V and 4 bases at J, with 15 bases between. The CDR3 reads CASSDRDKKFTGELFF. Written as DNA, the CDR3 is TGTGCCAGCAGTGACCGGGACAAGAAGTTCACCGGGGAGCTGTTTTTT.